Below are 12 T cell receptor beta chains sequenced from a single sample in a study of blood T cell repertoires in COVID-19. TCRdb's table, derived via immunoSEQ multiplex PCR, lists solely in-frame clones and lacks some. The profile shows fewer than 100,000 clones, about 80% of them singletons. The sequencing input was peripheral blood. These receptors came from a man between 65 and 85 years old with acute or convalescent COVID-19.

The table lists this clone with a few counts. The CDR3 bases are TGTGCCATCAGTGGGCGGGAGGTTGGCTCAGATACGCAGTATTTT. Translation: CAISGREVGSDTQYF. The V call is TRBV10-3, the J call TRBJ2-3, with 8 bases fitting TRBD2. This CDR3 has 15 residues. J lost 4 bases, V lost 4 bases, and 7 bases had no gene match. From germline, CDR1 is ENHRY and CDR2 SYGVKD.

The V and J genes are TRBV30 and TRBJ2-3, with 7 bases lining up with TRBD2. The CDR3 spans 15 residues. The V gene's germline CDR1 is GTSNPN and CDR2 SVGIG (reference sequence). Losses at the gene ends were 5 bases for V and 7 bases for J; bases not matched to a gene: 15. This CDR3 is CAWGIEGGRLNTQYF. The DNA for the CDR3 is TGTGCCTGGGGCATAGAGGGAGGGCGGTTAAATACGCAGTATTTT.

The rearrangement joins TRBV9 to TRBJ2-5; 9 bases line up with TRBD2. The length of the CDR3 is 16 residues. V trimming: 0 bases; J trimming: 1 base; junction bases outside the gene matches: 4. Germline CDR1 and CDR2: SGDLS and YYNGEE. Here the CDR3 reads CASSVGKLAGQETQYF. In nucleotides, the CDR3 is TGTGCCAGCAGCGTAGGGAAACTAGCGGGCCAAGAGACCCAGTACTTC.

The V call is TRBV6-5, the J call TRBJ1-1; D is uncertain. The germline V gene has CDR1 MNHEY and CDR2 SVGAGI. This CDR3 comprises 13 residues. V shed 2 bases and J shed 4 bases, with 8 bases lying between them. The CDR3 nucleotides are TGTGCCAGCAGTTACGGGCGTGTCACTGAAGCTTTCTTT. Translating gives CASSYGRVTEAFF.

In the case of this clone: One end of the junction does not line up with germline, which may come from a read error. The chain joins TRBV7-7 to TRBJ2-5; 8 bases fit TRBD1. CDR1 SSHAT and CDR2 FNYEAQ come from the germline V gene (reference sequence). The CDR3 sequence is 15 residues long. For the CDR3, the DNA is TGTGCTAGCAGCCGGACAGGGACCTTAGGGGAGACCCAGTACTTC. Translating it yields CASSRTGTLGETQYF.

This clone came up a few times. This chain connects TRBV29-1 to TRBJ1-1; D might be TRBD1 (5 bases). Germline lookup yields CDR1 SQVTM and CDR2 ANQGSEA. This CDR3 is built from 15 residues. V dropped 4 bases and J dropped 5 bases, with 20 bases sitting between them. CDR3 loop: CSVVPRGGLVTEAFF. The CDR3 DNA follows: TGCAGCGTTGTTCCGCGCGGGGGGTTAGTTACTGAAGCTTTCTTT. The full variable domain, completed using reference TRBV29-1 and TRBJ1-1, is SAVISQKPSRDICQRGTSLTIQCQVDSQVTMMFWYRQQPGQSLTLIATANQGSEATYESGFVIDKFPISRPNLTFSTLTVSNMSPEDSSIYLCSVVPRGGLVTEAFFGQGTRLTVV.

This clone has more than one count but fewer than ten. The chain carries TRBV6-6 and TRBJ2-7, with a tentative D call TRBD2 (5 bases). The CDR3 contains 12 residues. V lost 6 bases and J lost 9, with 15 bases in between. CDR1 MNHNY and CDR2 SVGAGI come from the germline V gene (reference sequence). The CDR3 bases are TGTGCCAGCAGCGACGAGGGAAGGCGGCAGTACTTC. The encoded protein is CASSDEGRRQYF.

The chain recombines TRBV27 with TRBJ2-7; a possible D gene is TRBD1 (6 bases). The CDR3 spans 13 residues. Trimming cost V 5 bases and J 2 bases, with 10 bases left between them. Germline V lookup: CDR1 MNHEY, CDR2 SMNVEV (reference sequence). DNA of the CDR3: TGTGCCAGCAGTGAACAGGGTGCCTACGAGCAGTACTTC. Amino acids: CASSEQGAYEQYF.

V and J are TRBV19 and TRBJ1-2; D gene uncertain. Germline lookup yields CDR1 LNHDA and CDR2 SQIVND (reference sequence). The CDR3 has 14 residues. Trimming stripped 6 bases from V and 0 bases from J, with 11 bases between. The CDR3 nucleotides are TGTGCCAGTAGGGCGGATACTCCTAACTATGGCTACACCTTC. Amino acids: CASRADTPNYGYTF.

This sequence joins TRBV5-6 and TRBJ2-1; weak D call: TRBD2 (7 bases). The ends were cut back, 4 bases at V and 3 bases at J, with 11 bases in the middle. Germline CDR1 reads SGHDT; CDR2 reads YYEEEE. The CDR3 spans 14 residues. The CDR3: CASSLGGDYNEQFF. The CDR3 DNA is TGTGCCAGCAGCCTAGGGGGGGACTACAATGAGCAGTTCTTC.

This sequence joins TRBV3-1 (or the pseudogene TRBV3-2) and TRBJ1-6; the match to TRBD1 covers 9 bases. The V gene's germline CDR1 is LGHDT and CDR2 YNNKEL (reference sequence). Losses at the gene ends were 0 bases for V and 10 bases for J; bases not matched to a gene: 7. The CDR3 is made up of 16 amino acids. CDR3 in amino acids: CASSQDFGTGYSPLHF. The CDR3 DNA is TGTGCCAGCAGCCAAGACTTTGGGACAGGGTACTCACCCCTCCACTTT.

The chain carries TRBV27 and TRBJ1-1; no reliable D call. Germline CDR1 and CDR2: MNHEY and SMNVEV (reference sequence). This CDR3 spans 13 amino acids. The germline V and J ends were trimmed by 6 bases and 4 bases, with 12 bases remaining between them. Here the CDR3 reads CASRLTQSTEAFF. CDR3 sequence (DNA): TGTGCCAGCAGACTTACACAGAGCACTGAAGCTTTCTTT.